The TCR beta chain described here comes from a study of shared clonotypes between healthy human individuals. Findings and limits, study-wide: Generally, naive subsets came out with larger estimated richness than memory subsets. In several donors, about 5% of naive CD4 clonotypes appeared in common.

None of the donors, who were healthy HIV-negative adults, had recently had acute infections or vaccinations. The V end was cut by 4 bases, the J end by 11 bases, with 17 bases between. Germline values: CDR1 MDHEN, CDR2 SYDVKM. The CDR3 is 14 amino acids. The sample holds one count of this clone. What it binds is not known. Assay: immunoSEQ multiplex PCR; the TCRdb copy retains only in-frame clones and omits some. Of around 720,000 clones listed, about three quarters are singletons. This clonotype originated in a woman aged 30 to 39 in good health. The chain uses TRBV28 and TRBJ1-4, with D maybe TRBD1 (5 bases). Sequencing was carried out using memory CD4+ T cells sorted from blood. Documented subset: CD45RA-negative fraction. In DNA form, the CDR3 reads TGTGCCAGCAGTTCATCCCAGTTAGCAGGGAAACTGTTTTTT. Amino acids: CASSSSQLAGKLFF.